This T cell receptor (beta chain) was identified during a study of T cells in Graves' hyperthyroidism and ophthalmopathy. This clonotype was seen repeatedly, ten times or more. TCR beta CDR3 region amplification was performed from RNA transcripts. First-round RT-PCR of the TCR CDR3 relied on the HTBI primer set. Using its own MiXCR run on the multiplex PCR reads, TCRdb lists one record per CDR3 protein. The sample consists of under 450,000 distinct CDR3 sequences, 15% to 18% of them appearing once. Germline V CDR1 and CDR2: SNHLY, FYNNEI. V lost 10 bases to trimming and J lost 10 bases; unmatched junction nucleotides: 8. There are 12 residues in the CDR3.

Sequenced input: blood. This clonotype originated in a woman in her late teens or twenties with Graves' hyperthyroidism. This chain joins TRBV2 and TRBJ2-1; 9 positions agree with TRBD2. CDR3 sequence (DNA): TGTGCCACCGGGACTAGCCCCCGAGAGCAGTTCTTC. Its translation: CATGTSPREQFF.